This entry lists 12 T cell receptor beta chains sequenced from one sample in a study of OX40 agonist ivuxolimab in advanced cancers. Using immunoSEQ multiplex PCR, the repertoire was profiled, and TCRdb retains in-frame clones only, with some absent. The table records approximately 59,000 clones, about 80% of them present only once. The sequenced sample was CD4+ or CD8+ T cells sorted from blood, obtained in a trial of the OX40 agonist ivuxolimab. The origin of the receptors is an adult with an advanced solid tumor such as melanoma, head and neck, liver or kidney cancer.

The V and J genes are TRBV11-3 and TRBJ2-3; D call uncertain. The ends were cut back, 3 bases at V and 2 bases at J, with 6 bases in the middle. The germline gives CDR1 SGHNT, CDR2 YENEEA. The CDR3 consists of 13 residues. The DNA for the CDR3 is TGTGCCAGCAGCTTGTTCGCCACAGATACGCAGTATTTT. Residues: CASSLFATDTQYF.

This clone was seen more than once but under ten times. V and J are TRBV4-2 and TRBJ2-4; 7 bases match TRBD2. The V gene end was trimmed by 0 bases and the J gene end by 3 bases; junction bases not matched to a gene: 8. This CDR3 is 17 amino acids long. Germline assignment: CDR1 LGHNA and CDR2 YNFKEQ. The CDR3 DNA reads as TGTGCCAGCAGCCAAGATTGGCGGGAGTGGAGCAAAAACATTCAGTACTTC. It is translated as CASSQDWREWSKNIQYF.

The CDR3 loop is CASSSGQNYGYTF. In DNA, the CDR3 is TGTGCCAGCAGCTCGGGACAGAACTATGGCTACACCTTC. The rearrangement uses TRBV7-2 and TRBJ1-2, with TRBD1 matching over 7 bases. Germline V gives CDR1 SGHTA, CDR2 FQGNSA. Unmatched junction bases numbered 1, after V lost 4 bases and J lost 2 bases. CDR3 length: 13 residues.

This clone was seen only a few times. The DNA for the CDR3 is TGTGCCAGTTCACCCCAATCGGGACGAGGGGAAAAACTGTTTTTT. Translated: CASSPQSGRGEKLFF. The chain recombines TRBV19 with TRBJ1-4; a weak D match, TRBD1 (5 bases). The CDR3 runs to 15 residues. V lost 8 bases and J 8 bases, leaving 21 bases between the germline ends. Germline CDR1 and CDR2: LNHDA and SQIVND (reference sequence).

The chain recombines TRBV30 with TRBJ1-4, with 8 bases fitting TRBD1. With 7 bases clipped from V and 7 bases from J, the junction kept 5 bases outside the gene matches. The length of the CDR3 is 12 residues. The germline gives CDR1 GTSNPN, CDR2 SVGIG (reference sequence). CDR3 in DNA: TGTGCCTATCAGACAGGGGCTGAAAAACTGTTTTTT. It encodes CAYQTGAEKLFF.

V usage is TRBV19 and J usage is TRBJ2-1; D gene uncertain. Trimming shortened V by 7 bases and J by 0 bases, and 16 bases separated the two germline ends. The CDR3 extends over 16 amino acids. Germline assignment: CDR1 LNHDA and CDR2 SQIVND (reference sequence). The CDR3 reads CASTQTALSSYNEQFF. The CDR3 region has the DNA TGTGCCAGTACCCAGACTGCCTTAAGCTCCTACAATGAGCAGTTCTTC.

The chain employs TRBV4-1 and TRBJ1-4, with D tentatively TRBD1 (6 bases). The CDR3 runs 16 residues. Germline CDR1 MGHRA, CDR2 YSYEKL. Trimming took 1 base from V and 2 from J, leaving 11 bases between them. The CDR3 bases are TGCGCCAGCAGCCAAGTGCGGGGGCACACTAATGAAAAACTGTTTTTT. This sequence encodes CASSQVRGHTNEKLFF.

V usage is TRBV5-1 and J usage is TRBJ1-1, with 7 bases lining up with TRBD1. Trimming took 0 bases from V and 12 from J; bases not matched to a gene: 11. The germline V gene has CDR1 SGHRS and CDR2 YFSETQ. The CDR3 is made up of 14 amino acids. CDR3 sequence (DNA): TGCGCCAGCAGCTTGGCCTCGACAGGGTCCAGAACTTTCTTT. Translating it yields CASSLASTGSRTFF.

The gene calls are TRBV21-1 and TRBJ1-4; the table's D call, TRBD1, has no DNA check behind it. TRBV21-1 is shown as a pseudogene. CDR3 size: 18 residues. The CDR3 sequence is CASILIIVGRQLNEKLFF. Here the CDR3 DNA reads TGTGCCAGCATCCTGATAATCGTTGGCAGGCAACTTAATGAAAAACTGTTTTTT.

The rearrangement uses TRBV28 and TRBJ2-1; 11 nucleotides match TRBD2. This CDR3 region has 14 residues. The germline CDR1 and CDR2 sequences are MDHEN and SYDVKM. V gave up 11 bases and J gave up 5 bases; unmatched junction bases: 8. The CDR3 sequence: CASLAGGENNEQFF. The CDR3 DNA sequence: TGTGCCTCCTTAGCGGGGGGGGAGAACAATGAGCAGTTCTTC.

The CDR3, as DNA: TGTGCCAGCAGCTTGGTGGAGGGGGCTGCTGGGGCCAACGTCCTGACTTTC. Its protein is CASSLVEGAAGANVLTF. The chain combines TRBV5-4 with TRBJ2-6; TRBD1 might be the D (7 bases). The V end lost 0 bases, the J end lost 2 bases, and 12 bases lay between the germline ends. Germline CDR1 reads SGHNT; CDR2 reads YYREEE (reference sequence). The CDR3 extends over 17 amino acids.

This clone was picked up a small number of times. The CDR3 bases are TGTGCCTGCTCGCGGAGCTCCTATAATTCACCCCTCCACTTT. This gives the protein CACSRSSYNSPLHF. The chain joins TRBV30 to TRBJ1-6, with D uncertain. The germline V gene encodes CDR1 GTSNPN and CDR2 SVGIG (reference sequence). V dropped 6 bases and J dropped 0 bases, with 9 bases sitting between them. The CDR3 spans 14 residues.